The 28 T cell receptor beta chains below come from one sample, sequenced in a study of T cell responses to AZD1222 COVID-19 vaccine. Profiled with immunoSEQ multiplex PCR; TCRdb holds only in-frame clones, not every one. The repertoire consists of about 140,000 clones, with 91% occurring once and the leading ten covering roughly 7.5%. This specimen was peripheral blood, taken 28 days after the second dose of the MenACWY control vaccine. The source of these receptors is an adult who received the MenACWY meningococcal vaccine as a control.

The chain links TRBV19 to TRBJ2-6; no clear D. The CDR3 spans 16 residues. V lost 6 bases, J lost 4 bases, and 16 bases lay in between. Germline loops: CDR1 LNHDA, CDR2 SQIVND (reference sequence). In nucleotides, the CDR3 is TGTGCCAGTAGCGGGTTGGTTGGTAAAGGGGCCAACGTCCTGACTTTC. This sequence encodes CASSGLVGKGANVLTF.

This clone occurred a few times. The genes are TRBV10-2 and TRBJ2-1; D gene uncertain. There are 15 residues in the CDR3. The ends were cut back, 6 bases at V and 0 bases at J, with 12 bases in the middle. CDR1 is WSHSY, CDR2 SAAADI, per germline. The CDR3 DNA reads as TGCGCCAGCAGGGCTCAGGCCAGCTCCTACAATGAGCAGTTCTTC. This codes for CASRAQASSYNEQFF.

V gene TRBV6-5 combines with J gene TRBJ1-1; 9 bases fit TRBD1. The CDR3 is made up of 13 amino acids. Looked up from germline, CDR1 is MNHEY and CDR2 is SVGAGI. The chain's CDR3 is CSAWDRDHTEAFF. The CDR3 DNA is TGTAGCGCTTGGGACAGGGATCACACTGAAGCTTTCTTT.

The chain combines TRBV24-1 with TRBJ2-5, with TRBD1 matching 7 bases. Looked up from germline, CDR1 is KGHDR and CDR2 is SFDVKD. This CDR3 has 16 amino acids. The V segment lost 4 bases and the J segment 0 bases; nucleotides outside the gene matches: 7. The CDR3 region is CATSEIDGTDQETQYF. In DNA, the CDR3 is TGTGCCACCAGTGAAATCGATGGGACAGACCAAGAGACCCAGTACTTC.

The chain has TRBV6-2 or TRBV6-3 and TRBJ2-7; D is tentatively TRBD1 or TRBD2 (5 bases each). The germline V and J ends were trimmed by 0 bases and 2 bases, with 11 bases remaining between them. CDR1 and CDR2 from the germline V gene are MNHEY and SVGEGT. This CDR3 is built from 15 residues. CDR3 sequence reads: CASSYSGGNPYEQYF. The CDR3 region has the DNA TGTGCCAGCAGTTACTCTGGGGGAAACCCCTACGAGCAGTACTTC.

The chain combines TRBV28 with TRBJ2-7; unclear D gene. The CDR3 length is 16 residues. The germline V gene has CDR1 MDHEN and CDR2 SYDVKM. V lost 6 bases and J lost 2, with 20 bases in between. The CDR3 spells CASSTVGLLRPYEQYF. The CDR3 DNA sequence: TGTGCCAGCAGCACCGTCGGCCTGTTGAGGCCCTACGAGCAGTACTTC.

The V gene is TRBV28, the J gene TRBJ2-1; 9 bases align to TRBD2. This CDR3 spans 17 amino acids. The germline V gene encodes CDR1 MDHEN and CDR2 SYDVKM. With 5 bases clipped from V and 4 bases from J, the junction kept 12 bases outside the gene matches. The CDR3 DNA reads TGTGCCAGCAGTACCAATCAGCTAGCGGGGCAATACAATGAGCAGTTCTTC. This gives the protein CASSTNQLAGQYNEQFF.

The chain is built from TRBV14 and TRBJ2-7; 8 nucleotides agree with TRBD2. With V trimmed by 1 base and J by 3 bases, 8 bases remained unmatched. This CDR3 is built from 16 residues. Per the germline V gene, CDR1 is SGHDN and CDR2 is FVKESK. CDR3 bases: TGTGCCAGCAGCCAAGGAACTAGCGGAGTAAACTACGAGCAGTACTTC. As protein: CASSQGTSGVNYEQYF. Filled out from reference TRBV14 and TRBJ2-7, the complete variable domain reads EAGVTQFPSHSVIEKGQTVTLRCDPISGHDNLYWYRRVMGKEIKFLLHFVKESKQDESGMPNNRFLAERTGGTYSTLKVQPAELEDSGVYFCASSQGTSGVNYEQYFGPGTRLTVT.

This clone was seen a single time. This rearrangement joins TRBV28 to TRBJ2-7; 9 bases line up with TRBD1. The germline gives CDR1 MDHEN, CDR2 SYDVKM. J was trimmed by 0 bases and V by 8 bases; bases with no gene match: 8. This CDR3 comprises 15 residues. The CDR3 nucleotides are TGTGCCAGCGAAACAGGGGGCGCAAGCTCCTACGAGCAGTACTTC. It translates to CASETGGASSYEQYF.

This chain uses TRBV6-5 with TRBJ1-2, with 8 bases that match TRBD1. The V and J ends lost 2 bases and 6 bases, in that order; junction bases with no gene match: 2. This CDR3 region has 13 residues. The germline gives CDR1 MNHEY, CDR2 SVGAGI. CDR3 sequence: CASSYGQGDGYTF. The CDR3 region has the DNA TGTGCCAGCAGTTACGGACAGGGCGATGGCTACACCTTC.

This rearrangement joins TRBV15 to TRBJ2-4, with a weak D call TRBD1 (5 bases). Germline assignment: CDR1 LNHNV and CDR2 YYDKDF (reference sequence). V lost 0 bases, J lost 6 bases, and 9 bases lay in between. The CDR3 contains 14 residues. The CDR3 DNA sequence: TGTGCCACCAGCAGAGATTCAACAGGAAACATTCAGTACTTC. Its translation: CATSRDSTGNIQYF. The whole variable domain, remainder taken from reference TRBV15 and TRBJ2-4, is DAMVIQNPRYQVTQFGKPVTLSCSQTLNHNVMYWYQQKSSQAPKLLFHYYDKDFNNEADTPDNFQSRRPNTSFCFLDIRSPGLGDTAMYLCATSRDSTGNIQYFGAGTRLSVL.

This chain uses TRBV18 with TRBJ2-7; 8 bases fit TRBD2. The CDR3 totals 14 residues. The V gene end was trimmed by 3 bases and the J gene end by 4 bases; junction bases not matched to a gene: 5. Germline V CDR1 and CDR2: KGHSH, LQKENI. As DNA, the CDR3 is TGTGCCAGCTCACCGGGCGGGAGGAAGTACGAGCAGTACTTC. Its translation: CASSPGGRKYEQYF. The whole variable domain, remainder taken from reference TRBV18 and TRBJ2-7, is NAGVMQNPRHLVRRRGQEARLRCSPMKGHSHVYWYRQLPEEGLKFMVYLQKENIIDESGMPKERFSAEFPKEGPSILRIQQVVRGDSAAYFCASSPGGRKYEQYFGPGTRLTVT.

The chain carries TRBV29-1 and TRBJ1-1, with TRBD1 matching 8 bases. The CDR3 consists of 14 residues. V gave up 4 bases and J gave up 8 bases; unmatched junction bases: 12. Per the germline V gene, CDR1 is SQVTM and CDR2 is ANQGSEA. The CDR3 DNA reads TGCAGCGTTGTGGAGGGGCAGGGGGCCAAGGAAGCTTTCTTT. It encodes CSVVEGQGAKEAFF.

The chain has TRBV7-9 and TRBJ1-4; D uncertain. Trimming took off 4 bases at V and 3 bases at J, with 9 bases between the two ends. The germline CDR1 and CDR2 sequences are SEHNR and FQNEAQ (reference sequence). There are 14 residues in the CDR3. The CDR3 coding sequence is TGTGCCAGCAGCTGGGATAGCTCTAATGAAAAACTGTTTTTT. Translated: CASSWDSSNEKLFF.

J is TRBJ2-7 and V is TRBV6-2 or TRBV6-3; 8 bases agree with TRBD1. CDR1 and CDR2 (germline): MNHEY, SVGEGT. With V trimmed by 2 bases and J by 4 bases, 7 bases remained unmatched. This CDR3 spans 15 amino acids. Here the CDR3 DNA reads TGTGCCAGCAGTTACGGGGGACAGGTCGGGTACGAGCAGTACTTC. Translation gives CASSYGGQVGYEQYF.

This chain uses TRBV19 with TRBJ2-5; perhaps D is TRBD1 or TRBD2 (5 bases each). Germline CDR1 is LNHDA and CDR2 is SQIVND (reference sequence). CDR3 size: 13 residues. Trimming removed 5 bases from V and 5 bases from J, with 12 bases in between. DNA for the CDR3: TGTGCCAGTAGTGTGGGGGTTTGGGAGACCCAGTACTTC. It yields the protein CASSVGVWETQYF.

The J gene is TRBJ2-7, the V gene TRBV7-2; D not resolved. Germline V gene lookup returns CDR1 SGHTA and CDR2 FQGNSA. The CDR3 totals 16 residues. Trimming took off 1 base at V and 7 bases at J, with 20 bases between the two ends. CDR3 nucleotides: TGTGCCAGCAGCTTAGTCGCGACACCTGAAAGAGGAGAGCAGTACTTC. Translated: CASSLVATPERGEQYF.

The chain employs TRBV11-2 and TRBJ2-7; TRBD1 or TRBD2 may be the D gene (6 bases each). V lost 3 bases and J lost 0, with 21 bases in between. Germline V gene sequence: CDR1 SGHAT, CDR2 FQNNGV. The CDR3 extends over 18 amino acids. CDR3 nucleotides: TGTGCCAGCAGCTTCCAAGGGGGTCATAGCGGCGCCTCCTACGAGCAGTACTTC. Translating gives CASSFQGGHSGASYEQYF. The full variable domain, in which reference TRBV11-2 and TRBJ2-7 provide the parts outside the CDR3, is EAGVAQSPRYKIIEKRQSVAFWCNPISGHATLYWYQQILGQGPKLLIQFQNNGVVDDSQLPKDRFSAERLKGVDSTLKIQPAKLEDSAVYLCASSFQGGHSGASYEQYFGPGTRLTVT.

V gene TRBV30 combines with J gene TRBJ2-5; D call uncertain. CDR1 GTSNPN and CDR2 SVGIG come from the germline V gene (reference sequence). Trimming shortened V by 1 base and J by 0 bases, and 0 bases separated the two germline ends. The CDR3 is 11 residues long. Here the CDR3 reads CAWSDQETQYF. Here the CDR3 DNA reads TGTGCCTGGAGTGACCAAGAGACCCAGTACTTC.

This chain uses TRBV19 with TRBJ1-1; D is unresolved. CDR3 length: 13 residues. Germline loops: CDR1 LNHDA, CDR2 SQIVND (reference sequence). V was pared by 5 bases and J by 7 bases, with 14 bases between. Here the CDR3 reads CASSLTDQNEAFF. The DNA of the CDR3 is TGTGCCAGTAGTCTTACAGATCAAAATGAAGCTTTCTTT.

A single count supports this clone. The rearrangement links TRBV7-2 to TRBJ2-3; no firm D call. Trimming stripped 0 bases from V and 5 bases from J, with 9 bases between. Germline V lookup: CDR1 SGHTA, CDR2 FQGNSA. The CDR3 is made up of 14 amino acids. CDR3: CASSLAKPRDTQYF. The CDR3 DNA reads TGTGCCAGCAGCTTAGCGAAACCGCGAGATACGCAGTATTTT. Variable domain in full (rest from reference TRBV7-2 and TRBJ2-3): GAGVSQSPSNKVTEKGKDVELRCDPISGHTALYWYRQSLGQGLEFLIYFQGNSAPDKSGLPSDRFSAERTGGSVSTLTIQRTQQEDSAVYLCASSLAKPRDTQYFGPGTRLTVL.

CDR3 in amino acids: CASSYWIGIETGELFF. The DNA of the CDR3 is TGTGCCAGCAGTTACTGGATTGGTATAGAGACCGGGGAGCTGTTTTTT. The chain uses TRBV6-5 and TRBJ2-2; D is unresolved. The CDR3 runs 16 residues. Per germline, CDR1 MNHEY and CDR2 SVGAGI. Trimming removed 1 base from V and 5 bases from J, with 14 bases in between.

The V call is TRBV30, the J call TRBJ1-2; D remains unclear. This CDR3 is 11 amino acids long. V shed 0 bases and J shed 7 bases, with 6 bases lying between them. Germline values: CDR1 GTSNPN, CDR2 SVGIG (reference sequence). The DNA of the CDR3 is TGTGCCTGGAGTGTAGAGGGTGGCTACACCTTC. Translating gives CAWSVEGGYTF.

The chain has TRBV19 and TRBJ2-1; a possible D gene is TRBD2 (5 bases). Germline values: CDR1 LNHDA, CDR2 SQIVND (reference sequence). The CDR3 is made up of 14 amino acids. V lost 7 bases to trimming and J lost 9 bases, with 19 bases between them. The CDR3 region has the DNA TGTGCCAGTACCGTTCTAGCTTCGGTCGGTGAGCAGTTCTTC. This translates into CASTVLASVGEQFF.

The CDR3 here is CASSLGGGQGNGYTF. CDR3 coding DNA: TGTGCCAGCAGCTTAGGGGGGGGACAGGGAAATGGCTACACCTTC. The genes are TRBV7-2 and TRBJ1-2; 9 bases map to TRBD1. Per the germline V gene, CDR1 is SGHTA and CDR2 is FQGNSA. This CDR3 has 15 amino acids. The V gene end was trimmed by 1 base and the J gene end by 6 bases; junction bases not matched to a gene: 6.

This clone was seen once. The rearrangement links TRBV6-1 to TRBJ1-5; a possible D gene is TRBD1 (5 bases). V shed 4 bases and J shed 0 bases, with 22 bases lying between them. The CDR3 is made up of 19 amino acids. Germline V gives CDR1 MNHNS, CDR2 SASEGT. CDR3 DNA sequence: TGTGCCAGCAGTGCACGAACCCGGGGGGGATCTTATAGCAATCAGCCCCAGCATTTT. Protein: CASSARTRGGSYSNQPQHF.

This clone was detected only once. In DNA, the CDR3 is TGTGCCATCAGTGATGGGGACAGGGTAAGGTTGGGCAACACTGAAGCTTTCTTT. This codes for CAISDGDRVRLGNTEAFF. The V gene is TRBV10-3, the J gene TRBJ1-1; 9 positions match TRBD1. This CDR3 region has 18 residues. The V and J ends lost 3 bases and 2 bases, in that order; junction bases with no gene match: 13. Germline lookup yields CDR1 ENHRY and CDR2 SYGVKD.

This chain uses TRBV3-1 (or the pseudogene TRBV3-2) with TRBJ2-1, with D perhaps matching TRBD1 (5 bases). The CDR3 totals 14 residues. The V end lost 4 bases, the J end lost 8 bases, and 15 bases lay between the germline ends. From germline, CDR1 is LGHDT and CDR2 YNNKEL (reference sequence). The CDR3 reads CASSRQGQGDEQFF. The CDR3, as DNA: TGTGCCAGCAGCCGGCAGGGCCAAGGGGATGAGCAGTTCTTC.